The source of this TCR beta chain is a study of T cell repertoires in cytomegalovirus infection. Study as a whole: Public TCR beta signatures marked donors with CMV infection and the matching HLA.

This clonotype was picked up a small number of times. What it recognizes is unknown. There are 14 residues in the CDR3. Between the trimmed V and J ends, which lost 7 bases and 2 bases, there was a span of 11 bases. Looked up from germline, CDR1 is ENHRY and CDR2 is SYGVKD. Study-wide points: Carriers of CMV plus the relevant HLA were identified by cumulative public TCR beta family frequency. Clonotype analysis showed dominance of the ex vivo response by HLA-C-restricted CMV-specific TCR beta clonotypes.

TCRdb itself ran the reads through MiXCR, one entry per CDR3 protein. The data show roughly 990,000 distinct CDR3 sequences, with approximately 31% seen just once and roughly an eighth held by the top ten. This clonotype originated in a human donor in good health (CMV status not recorded). Some clones in this sample may be carry-over from other donors' samples. The chain links TRBV10-3 to TRBJ2-2, with D perhaps matching TRBD1 (5 bases). Sample: cultured CD8+ T cells from PBMCs, taken from culture after CMV antigen stimulation. This chain's CDR3 is CAIKVTANTGELFF. CDR3 nucleotide sequence: TGTGCCATCAAGGTGACAGCTAACACCGGGGAGCTGTTTTTT.